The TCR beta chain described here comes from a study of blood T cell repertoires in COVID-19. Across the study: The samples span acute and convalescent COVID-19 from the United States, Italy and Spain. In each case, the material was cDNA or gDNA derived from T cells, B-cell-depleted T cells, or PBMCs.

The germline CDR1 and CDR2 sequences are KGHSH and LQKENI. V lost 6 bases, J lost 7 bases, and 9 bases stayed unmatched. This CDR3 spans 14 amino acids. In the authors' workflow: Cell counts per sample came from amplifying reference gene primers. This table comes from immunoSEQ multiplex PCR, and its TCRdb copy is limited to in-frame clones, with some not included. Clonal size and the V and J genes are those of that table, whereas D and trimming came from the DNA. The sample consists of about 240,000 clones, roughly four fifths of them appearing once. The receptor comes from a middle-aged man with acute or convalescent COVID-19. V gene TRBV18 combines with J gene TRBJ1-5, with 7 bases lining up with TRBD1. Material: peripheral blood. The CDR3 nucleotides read TGTGCCAGCTCCCGGGGACAGTCGGACCAGCCCCAGCATTTT. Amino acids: CASSRGQSDQPQHF.